One sample yielded the 23 T cell receptor beta chains listed below, sequenced in a study of PD-L1 blockade in urothelial cancer listed by TCRdb under 2017. The library was obtained by the immunoSEQ multiplex PCR assay. TCRdb took this table from immuneACCESS and kept in-frame rearrangements with V and J called. Such tables lack part of the clones; where checked against another copy, unresolved V genes explain under half of the gap, and the rest is unexplained. This sample has about 88,000 clones in its table, and 80% to 90% of those were observed once. The leading ten clones occupy 0.97% of the sample. The label giving this sample's time point can be read as: pretreatment peripheral blood. The material was PBMCs, obtained around atezolizumab (anti-PD-L1) treatment. The receptors here all came from an elderly woman with urothelial cancer.

The genes are TRBV6-1 and TRBJ1-1; D is possibly TRBD1 (5 bases). The germline V gene has CDR1 MNHNS and CDR2 SASEGT. Trimming took 10 bases from V and 6 from J, leaving 18 bases between them. CDR3 length: 13 amino acids. CDR3 DNA sequence: TGTGCCATCCTTCCGATCACAGGTTCTGAAGCTTTCTTT. This encodes CAILPITGSEAFF.

The chain has TRBV28 and TRBJ2-1; D might be TRBD1 (6 bases). The CDR3 length is 11 residues. Germline CDR1 and CDR2: MDHEN and SYDVKM. The V end lost 5 bases, the J end lost 15 bases, and 14 bases lay between the germline ends. The CDR3 coding sequence is TGTGCCAGCAGTAGGGGTCAGGGGCCGTTCTTC. This translates into CASSRGQGPFF.

The J gene is TRBJ1-2, the V gene TRBV25-1, with TRBD1 identical over 7 bases. This CDR3 spans 15 amino acids. Germline V gene lookup returns CDR1 MGHDK and CDR2 SYGVNS. The trim removed 1 base at V and 0 bases at J, leaving 2 bases unmatched. CDR3 sequence: CASSEWTGPNYGYTF. Written as DNA, the CDR3 is TGTGCCAGCAGTGAATGGACAGGACCTAACTATGGCTACACCTTC.

The rearrangement links TRBV2 to TRBJ1-5, with 7 bases identical to TRBD1. The trim removed 6 bases at V and 3 bases at J, leaving 2 bases unmatched. The V gene's germline CDR1 is SNHLY and CDR2 FYNNEI. This CDR3 is built from 13 residues. In nucleotides, the CDR3 is TGTGCCAGCAGGACAGGGTACAATCAGCCCCAGCATTTT. It encodes CASRTGYNQPQHF.

The rearrangement links TRBV10-2 to TRBJ2-7; D is perhaps TRBD2 (7 bases). Germline loops: CDR1 WSHSY, CDR2 SAAADI. The CDR3 runs to 15 residues. With 7 bases removed from V and 2 bases from J, the gap between germline ends came to 18 bases. The CDR3 reads CASKGRDSGAYEQYF. The CDR3 bases are TGCGCCAGCAAGGGGAGGGACTCAGGGGCCTACGAGCAGTACTTC.

The chain uses TRBV11-1 and TRBJ2-1; 7 nucleotides match TRBD2. Germline V CDR1 and CDR2: SGHAT, FQDESV (reference sequence). The CDR3 totals 16 residues. Losses at the gene ends were 1 base for V and 6 bases for J; bases not matched to a gene: 9. The CDR3 sequence is CASSLVLAAGRNEQFF. In nucleotides, the CDR3 is TGTGCCAGCAGCTTAGTCCTAGCGGCGGGGCGCAATGAGCAGTTCTTC.

This chain uses TRBV9 with TRBJ1-1; 8 nucleotides line up with TRBD1. CDR1 SGDLS and CDR2 YYNGEE come from the germline V gene. V lost 0 bases, J lost 4 bases, and 2 bases stayed unmatched. The CDR3 loop spans 14 amino acids. CDR3 nucleotides: TGTGCCAGCAGCGTAGCAGGGGGCGGCACTGAAGCTTTCTTT. It codes for CASSVAGGGTEAFF.

The V call is TRBV6-6, the J call TRBJ1-1; the match to TRBD1 covers 11 bases. Trimming cost V 6 bases and J 2 bases; bases outside gene matches: 5. CDR3 size: 15 residues. The germline V gene encodes CDR1 MNHNY and CDR2 SVGAGI (reference sequence). CDR3 in DNA: TGTGCCAGCAGACGGACAGGGGGCTCTAACACTGAAGCTTTCTTT. Its translation is CASRRTGGSNTEAFF.

This sequence joins TRBV15 and TRBJ2-1; 11 bases align to TRBD2. The CDR3 runs 18 residues. After removal of 5 bases from V and 5 bases from J, the junction contained 14 bases not matched to a gene. Germline lookup yields CDR1 LNHNV and CDR2 YYDKDF (reference sequence). CDR3 nucleotides: TGTGCCACCAGCCGAGCCACTAGCGGGAGCTTCGTGGACAATGAGCAGTTCTTC. This translates into CATSRATSGSFVDNEQFF.

The chain links TRBV30 to TRBJ2-7, with a possible D match to TRBD2 (6 bases). With 3 bases removed from V and 2 bases from J, the gap between germline ends came to 17 bases. Germline CDR1 and CDR2: GTSNPN and SVGIG (reference sequence). This CDR3 is built from 15 residues. CDR3 nucleotide sequence: TGTGCCTGGAGGCTAGGGGCTAGCGAGACCTACGAGCAGTACTTC. Encoded protein: CAWRLGASETYEQYF.

J is TRBJ2-3 and V is TRBV5-4, with 7 bases identical to TRBD2. The V and J ends lost 4 bases and 0 bases, in that order; junction bases with no gene match: 8. The CDR3 runs to 16 residues. CDR1 and CDR2 from the germline V gene are SGHNT and YYREEE (reference sequence). CDR3 amino acids: CASSLGGRSSTDTQYF. The DNA for the CDR3 is TGTGCCAGCAGCCTCGGGGGGAGATCTAGCACAGATACGCAGTATTTT.

This clone was observed a single time. The chain is built from TRBV2 and TRBJ2-7; 7 nucleotides match TRBD2. Germline V gives CDR1 SNHLY, CDR2 FYNNEI. This CDR3 is built from 13 residues. The ends lost 3 bases at V and 5 bases at J; junction bases unmatched: 4. The CDR3 protein is CASSDPGRDEQYF. As DNA, the CDR3 is TGTGCCAGCAGTGACCCAGGGAGGGACGAGCAGTACTTC.

The rearrangement links TRBV19 to TRBJ1-5; the D is unclear. Trimming removed 2 bases at V and 3 bases at J, with 8 bases between. The V gene's germline CDR1 is LNHDA and CDR2 SQIVND (reference sequence). The CDR3 has 14 residues. The CDR3 protein is CASSISGFNQPQHF. As DNA, the CDR3 is TGTGCCAGTAGTATATCCGGGTTCAATCAGCCCCAGCATTTT.

This clone was observed once. The chain uses TRBV28 and TRBJ1-2; possible D gene TRBD1, 6 bases. The CDR3 covers 14 residues. The ends were cut back, 6 bases at V and 1 base at J, with 12 bases in the middle. The germline CDR1 and CDR2 sequences are MDHEN and SYDVKM. CDR3 sequence: CASRQGTINYGYTF. The CDR3 DNA sequence: TGTGCCAGCAGGCAGGGGACAATTAACTATGGCTACACCTTC.

This clone was picked up a small number of times. The V and J genes are TRBV19 and TRBJ2-1; tentatively, D is TRBD1 (6 bases). CDR1 and CDR2 (germline): LNHDA, SQIVND (reference sequence). The CDR3 runs 11 residues. V was clipped by 7 bases and J by 8 bases, with 9 bases between them. The CDR3 DNA is TGTGCCAGTACCCCAGGGGATGAGCAGTTCTTC. The encoded protein is CASTPGDEQFF.

The rearrangement uses TRBV18 and TRBJ1-5, with D unresolved. CDR1 and CDR2 (germline): KGHSH, LQKENI. Trimming removed 6 bases at V and 0 bases at J, with 6 bases between. This CDR3 is 13 amino acids long. CDR3 in DNA: TGTGCCAGCTCCCCCTATAGCAATCAGCCCCAGCATTTT. It yields the protein CASSPYSNQPQHF.

The genes are TRBV20-1 and TRBJ2-1; a possible D gene is TRBD2 (6 bases). CDR3 length: 11 residues. Germline V lookup: CDR1 DFQATT, CDR2 SNEGSKA (reference sequence). The CDR3 reads CRATRGFEQFF. CDR3 coding DNA: TGCAGGGCAACGCGGGGCTTTGAGCAGTTCTTC.

The chain couples TRBV29-1 to TRBJ2-1; 8 positions match TRBD2. From germline, CDR1 is SQVTM and CDR2 ANQGSEA. The trim removed 7 bases at V and 0 bases at J, leaving 5 bases unmatched. This CDR3 has 14 amino acids. The CDR3 spells CSASGRSSYNEQFF. The CDR3 bases are TGCAGCGCTAGCGGGCGGAGCTCCTACAATGAGCAGTTCTTC.

This clone was detected once. V is TRBV6-1 and J is TRBJ2-7, with D possibly TRBD1 on 5 matching bases. V dropped 1 base and J dropped 4 bases, with 11 bases sitting between them. CDR1 and CDR2 (germline): MNHNS, SASEGT. The CDR3 spans 14 residues. The CDR3 reads CASSEGAGPYEQYF. DNA for the CDR3: TGTGCCAGCAGTGAAGGGGCAGGGCCTTACGAGCAGTACTTC.

This clone was observed once. The gene calls are TRBV9 and TRBJ2-2; the match to TRBD2 covers 13 bases. Germline CDR1 and CDR2: SGDLS and YYNGEE. CDR3 size: 17 residues. The ends lost 4 bases at V and 8 bases at J; junction bases unmatched: 11. The CDR3 here is CASSTGLAGVLTGELFF. The CDR3 bases are TGTGCCAGCAGCACCGGACTAGCGGGAGTTCTTACGGGGGAGCTGTTTTTT.

This clone is a singleton in its sample. V usage is TRBV7-3 and J usage is TRBJ2-1; maybe TRBD2 (7 bases). This CDR3 is built from 14 residues. V lost 1 base and J lost 7, with 11 bases in between. Germline lookup yields CDR1 SGHTA and CDR2 FQGTGA. The CDR3 nucleotides are TGTGCCAGCAGCTTAAGGGGGGGGCTGAATGAGCAGTTCTTC. This encodes CASSLRGGLNEQFF.

This clone has just one count. The rearrangement joins TRBV10-3 to TRBJ1-1, with D possibly matching TRBD1 (6 bases). CDR1 and CDR2 from the germline V gene are ENHRY and SYGVKD. Deletions cut 4 bases from V and 4 bases from J, with 16 bases between. The CDR3 loop spans 15 amino acids. The CDR3 loop is CAISASGIGGTEAFF. The CDR3 DNA reads as TGTGCCATCAGTGCCTCCGGGATAGGGGGCACTGAAGCTTTCTTT.

The gene calls are TRBV19 and TRBJ1-4; D may be TRBD1 (6 bases). Germline loops: CDR1 LNHDA, CDR2 SQIVND (reference sequence). The CDR3 loop spans 14 amino acids. Trimming took off 5 bases at V and 7 bases at J, with 14 bases between the two ends. The DNA of the CDR3 is TGTGCCAGTAGTTCTGGGGGCGCCGGTGAAAAACTGTTTTTT. Protein product: CASSSGGAGEKLFF.